This entry features one TCR beta chain sequence. Its antigen is unknown. The data were obtained in a study of cytomegalovirus exposure and HLA in healthy donors. The CDR3 sequence is 15 residues long. Germline V gene lookup returns CDR1 MNHEY and CDR2 SVGAGI. The V gene end was trimmed by 6 bases and the J gene end by 3 bases; junction bases not matched to a gene: 10. General study findings and limits: Altogether, about 160 TCR beta chains were recorded as cytomegalovirus-associated. Reports indicated that the classifier achieved high specificity and sensitivity in diagnosing cytomegalovirus status. Most TCR sequences proved rare, with some public TCRs found in many donors.

The donors were members of the roughly 120-subject validation cohort (separate from the roughly 670-subject first cohort). Data came from immunoSEQ multiplex PCR; TCRdb stores just in-frame clones and leaves some out. Of 90,000 to 150,000 clones listed, roughly 88% are singletons. The source of this sequence is a man younger than 35 in good health and CMV-seronegative. This chain joins TRBV6-5 and TRBJ1-1; 7 bases align to TRBD1. Sequenced input: PBMCs. The CDR3 region is CASRTTDRPDTEAFF. The CDR3 DNA sequence: TGTGCCAGCAGAACAACGGACAGGCCAGACACTGAAGCTTTCTTT.